This is a list of T cell receptor beta chains from one sample in a study of T cell responses to AZD1222 COVID-19 vaccine. The assay was immunoSEQ multiplex PCR, and TCRdb's table has in-frame clones only and misses some. The sample holds 45,000 to 55,000 clones, about 86% seen once. The sequencing here drew on peripheral blood, taken on day 0 of AZD1222 vaccination. The receptor source for this set is an adult in good health. The CDR3 runs from the conserved cysteine through the conserved F or W. D genes are given only for firm matches. Where a row states a size, it is once, few, many or the class of an expanded clone; other rows omit it.

clone_size,v_call,j_call,d_call,cdr3_aa,cdr3_nt
once,TRBV6-5,TRBJ2-5,TRBD1,CASSYTGQGGLKTQYF,TGTGCCAGCAGTTACACCGGACAGGGGGGTTTGAAGACCCAGTACTTC
.,TRBV5-4,TRBJ2-7,TRBD1,CASGDRVVGEQYF,TGTGCCAGCGGTGACAGGGTGGTGGGCGAGCAGTACTTC
.,TRBV30,TRBJ2-2,.,CAWSGRGALTGELFF,TGTGCCTGGAGTGGTAGGGGGGCTTTAACCGGGGAGCTGTTTTTT
.,TRBV27,TRBJ1-2,TRBD1,CASSITGQLYGYTF,TGTGCCAGCAGTATCACGGGACAGCTCTATGGCTACACCTTC
.,TRBV5-8,TRBJ2-1,TRBD2,CASSPGLAVYNEQFF,TGTGCCAGCAGCCCAGGACTAGCGGTTTACAATGAGCAGTTCTTC
.,TRBV18,TRBJ1-1,.,CASSPEGPNTEAFF,TGTGCCAGCTCACCAGAGGGACCGAACACTGAAGCTTTCTTT
few,TRBV5-4,TRBJ1-4,.,CASSLDGGRGALEKLFF,TGTGCCAGCAGCTTAGATGGAGGGCGGGGGGCCTTGGAAAAACTGTTTTTT
.,TRBV5-4,TRBJ2-2,TRBD2,CASSETSGGSGELFF,TGTGCCAGCAGTGAGACTAGCGGGGGTTCCGGGGAGCTGTTTTTT
once,TRBV6-5,TRBJ1-1,.,CASKDQILVNTEAFF,TGTGCCAGCAAAGACCAGATTCTCGTGAACACTGAAGCTTTCTTT
.,TRBV28,TRBJ2-7,.,CASSAAQAQMLREQYF,TGTGCCAGCAGCGCGGCGCAGGCGCAGATGCTACGCGAGCAGTACTTC
.,TRBV27,TRBJ2-1,TRBD2,CASSLIAGDYNEQFF,TGTGCCAGCAGCCTAATAGCGGGAGACTACAATGAGCAGTTCTTC
.,TRBV5-1,TRBJ1-1,.,CASSLNRPARPYTEAFF,TGCGCCAGCAGCTTGAACAGACCGGCACGACCCTACACTGAAGCTTTCTTT
.,TRBV27,TRBJ2-2,.,CASSPKGVARTGELFF,TGTGCCAGCAGTCCCAAGGGGGTAGCGCGCACCGGGGAGCTGTTTTTT
.,TRBV5-5,TRBJ1-1,.,CASSLNSWNTEAFF,TGTGCCAGCAGCTTGAACTCATGGAACACTGAAGCTTTCTTT
.,TRBV6-5,TRBJ1-1,.,CASSSPTGNTEAFF,TGTGCCAGCAGTTCACCGACAGGGAACACTGAAGCTTTCTTT
.,TRBV28,TRBJ2-2,TRBD2,CASSSPWTSGNTGELFF,TGTGCCAGCAGTTCCCCCTGGACTAGCGGGAACACCGGGGAGCTGTTTTTT
.,TRBV7-2,TRBJ2-7,.,CASSLGSYEQYF,TGTGCCAGCAGCTTAGGATCCTACGAGCAGTACTTC
.,TRBV9,TRBJ1-6,.,CASSVDRSDSPLHF,TGTGCCAGCAGCGTAGACAGATCTGATTCACCCCTCCACTTT
.,TRBV5-1,TRBJ2-3,TRBD2,CASSIGVAGGPPTDTQYF,TGCGCCAGCAGCATTGGAGTGGCGGGGGGACCACCCACAGATACGCAGTATTTT
.,TRBV7-9,TRBJ1-2,.,CASSANRGSGYGYTF,TGTGCCAGCAGCGCAAATCGGGGTTCTGGGTATGGCTACACCTTC
.,TRBV19,TRBJ1-4,.,CASRVGTSEKLFF,TGTGCCAGTAGGGTCGGGACGAGCGAAAAACTGTTTTTT
few,TRBV6-5,TRBJ1-5,.,CASRTQGNQPQHF,TGTGCCAGCAGGACCCAGGGGAATCAGCCCCAGCATTTT
once,TRBV7-2,TRBJ2-1,TRBD1,CASSWDSSSYNEQFF,TGTGCCAGCAGCTGGGACAGTTCCTCCTACAATGAGCAGTTCTTC
.,TRBV6-2/TRBV6-3,TRBJ1-1,.,CASSYNHRNTEAFF,TGTGCCAGCAGTTACAATCACCGGAACACTGAAGCTTTCTTT
once,TRBV10-3,TRBJ1-1,.,CAVYSGLRSTEAFF,TGTGCCGTCTACTCAGGGCTTAGGAGTACTGAAGCTTTCTTT
once,TRBV6-4,TRBJ2-3,.,CASSVGEDSDTQYF,TGTGCCAGCAGTGTGGGAGAGGACTCAGATACGCAGTATTTT
.,TRBV27,TRBJ1-2,.,CASSLSVSTGNYGYTF,TGTGCCAGCAGTTTATCTGTCTCAACGGGTAACTATGGCTACACCTTC
few,TRBV5-1,TRBJ1-5,.,CASSLARVLSNQPQHF,TGCGCCAGCAGCTTGGCCCGGGTTCTTAGCAATCAGCCCCAGCATTTT
.,TRBV18,TRBJ2-7,.,CASSPRGSSYEQYF,TGTGCCAGCTCACCCAGGGGAAGCTCCTACGAGCAGTACTTC
.,TRBV10-1,TRBJ2-7,.,CASSRDLSSYEQYF,TGCGCCAGCAGCCGGGACCTTAGCTCCTACGAGCAGTACTTC
.,TRBV6-6,TRBJ2-2,.,CASRGTTGGELFF,TGTGCCAGCAGGGGGACGACGGGTGGGGAGCTGTTTTTT
.,TRBV11-2,TRBJ2-3,.,CASSLDLRDQEGYF,TGTGCCAGCAGCTTAGATCTAAGGGACCAAGAGGGGTATTTT
few,TRBV5-1,TRBJ2-5,.,CASSSLPRGQLGETQYF,TGCGCCAGCAGCTCTCTCCCCCGGGGTCAATTAGGGGAGACCCAGTACTTC
.,TRBV29-1,TRBJ2-7,TRBD1,CSVGLLRDSYEQYF,TGCAGCGTGGGGCTACTCCGGGACAGCTACGAGCAGTACTTC
.,TRBV5-1,TRBJ2-1,.,CASSLWTYNEQFF,TGCGCCAGCAGCTTGTGGACATACAATGAGCAGTTCTTC
.,TRBV28,TRBJ2-7,TRBD2,CASSFPPGTSGRASSYEQYF,TGTGCCAGCAGTTTTCCGCCCGGGACTAGCGGGAGGGCTAGCTCCTACGAGCAGTACTTC
once,TRBV7-8,TRBJ1-4,TRBD1,CASSPGGGTANEKLFF,TGTGCCAGCAGTCCAGGGGGCGGAACTGCTAATGAAAAACTGTTTTTT
.,TRBV19,TRBJ1-5,TRBD1,CASTYPGQGAFNQPQHF,TGTGCCAGTACCTACCCTGGACAGGGGGCCTTCAATCAGCCCCAGCATTTT
.,TRBV7-2,TRBJ2-3,TRBD2,CASSLKASGGRTDTQYF,TGTGCCAGCAGCTTAAAGGCTAGCGGGGGGCGCACAGATACGCAGTATTTT
.,TRBV2,TRBJ2-1,.,CASSSELYNEQFF,TGTGCCAGCAGTTCGGAACTATACAATGAGCAGTTCTTC
.,TRBV7-2,TRBJ1-5,.,CASSRDGNSNQPQHF,TGTGCCAGCAGCAGGGACGGTAATAGCAATCAGCCCCAGCATTTT
.,TRBV27,TRBJ1-2,TRBD1,CASSYRGGYGYTF,TGTGCCAGCAGTTACAGGGGAGGCTATGGCTACACCTTC